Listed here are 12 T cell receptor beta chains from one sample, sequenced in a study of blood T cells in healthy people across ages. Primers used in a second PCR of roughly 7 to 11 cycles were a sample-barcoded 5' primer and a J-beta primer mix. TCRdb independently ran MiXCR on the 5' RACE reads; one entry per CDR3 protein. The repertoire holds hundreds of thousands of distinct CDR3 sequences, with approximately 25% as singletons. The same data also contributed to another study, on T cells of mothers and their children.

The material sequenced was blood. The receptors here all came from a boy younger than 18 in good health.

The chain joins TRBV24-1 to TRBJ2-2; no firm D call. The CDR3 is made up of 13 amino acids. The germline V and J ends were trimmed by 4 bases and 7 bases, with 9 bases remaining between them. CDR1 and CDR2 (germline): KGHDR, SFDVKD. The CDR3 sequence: CATSEIGSGELFF. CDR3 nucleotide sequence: TGTGCCACCAGTGAGATCGGTAGCGGGGAGCTGTTTTTT.

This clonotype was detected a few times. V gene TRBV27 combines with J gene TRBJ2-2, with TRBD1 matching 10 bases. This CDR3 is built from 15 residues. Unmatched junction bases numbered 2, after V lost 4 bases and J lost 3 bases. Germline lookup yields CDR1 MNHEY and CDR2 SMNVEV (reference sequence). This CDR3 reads CASSWGTGDTGELFF. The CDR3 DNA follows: TGTGCCAGCAGTTGGGGGACAGGGGACACCGGGGAGCTGTTTTTT.

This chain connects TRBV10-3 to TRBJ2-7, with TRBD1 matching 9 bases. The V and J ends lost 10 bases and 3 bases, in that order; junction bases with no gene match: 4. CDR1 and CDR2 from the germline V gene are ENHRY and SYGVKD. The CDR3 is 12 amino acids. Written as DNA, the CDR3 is TGTGCCACGCGGGACAGGGACTACGAGCAGTACTTC. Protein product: CATRDRDYEQYF.

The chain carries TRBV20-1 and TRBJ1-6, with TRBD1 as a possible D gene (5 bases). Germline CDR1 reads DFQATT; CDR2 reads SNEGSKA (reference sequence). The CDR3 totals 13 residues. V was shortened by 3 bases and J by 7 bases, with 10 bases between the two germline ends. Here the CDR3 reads CSARGTENSPLHF. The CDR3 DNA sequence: TGCAGTGCTAGGGGGACTGAAAATTCACCCCTCCACTTT.

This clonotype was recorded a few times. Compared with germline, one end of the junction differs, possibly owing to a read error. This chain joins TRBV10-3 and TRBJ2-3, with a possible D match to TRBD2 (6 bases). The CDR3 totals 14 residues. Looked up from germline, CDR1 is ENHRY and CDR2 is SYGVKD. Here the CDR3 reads CAISVGEEADTQCF. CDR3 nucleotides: TGTGCCATCAGCGTTGGGGAGGAAGCAGATACGCAGTGTTTT.

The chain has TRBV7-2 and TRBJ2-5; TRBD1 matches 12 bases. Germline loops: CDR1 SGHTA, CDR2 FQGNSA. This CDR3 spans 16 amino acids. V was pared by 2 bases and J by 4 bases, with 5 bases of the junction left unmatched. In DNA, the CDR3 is TGTGCCAGCAGCTTACAGGGGACAGGGGGCACAGAGACCCAGTACTTC. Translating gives CASSLQGTGGTETQYF.

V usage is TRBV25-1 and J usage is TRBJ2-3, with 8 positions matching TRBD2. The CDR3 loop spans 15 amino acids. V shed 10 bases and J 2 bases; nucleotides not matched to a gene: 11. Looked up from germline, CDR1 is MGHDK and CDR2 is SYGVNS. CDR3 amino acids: CATDNPAGATDTQYF. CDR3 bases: TGTGCCACTGATAACCCAGCGGGGGCCACAGATACGCAGTATTTT.

The CDR3 bases are TGTGCCAGCAGTGAAGGGTGGACGTCAAGCAATCAGCCCCAGCATTTT. Its translation is CASSEGWTSSNQPQHF. This chain joins TRBV6-1 and TRBJ1-5; D ambiguous. CDR3 length equals 16 residues. Germline V gene sequence: CDR1 MNHNS, CDR2 SASEGT. V shed 1 base and J shed 1 base, with 11 bases lying between them.

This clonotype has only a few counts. The CDR3 DNA reads as TGTGCCAGCAGTGTCACTAGCATGGAGACCCAGTACTTC. Its translation is CASSVTSMETQYF. The genes are TRBV28 and TRBJ2-5; possible D gene TRBD2, 6 bases. Between the trimmed V and J ends, which lost 5 bases and 5 bases, there was a span of 12 bases. This CDR3 is 13 amino acids long. The V gene's germline CDR1 is MDHEN and CDR2 SYDVKM.

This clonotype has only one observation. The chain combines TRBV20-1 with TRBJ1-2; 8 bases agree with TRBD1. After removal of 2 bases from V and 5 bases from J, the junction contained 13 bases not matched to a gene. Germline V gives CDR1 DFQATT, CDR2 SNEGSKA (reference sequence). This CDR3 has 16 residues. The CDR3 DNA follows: TGCAGTGCTAGAAAAATTCCGGGACAGGAAGCTTATGGCTACACCTTC. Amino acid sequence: CSARKIPGQEAYGYTF.

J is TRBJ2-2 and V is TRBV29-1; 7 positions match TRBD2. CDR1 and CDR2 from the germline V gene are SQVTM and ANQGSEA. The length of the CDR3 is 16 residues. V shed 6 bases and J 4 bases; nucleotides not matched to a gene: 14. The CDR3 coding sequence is TGCAGCGTAATGGGGTCAGCGGGATATGGCACCGGGGAGCTGTTTTTT. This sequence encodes CSVMGSAGYGTGELFF.

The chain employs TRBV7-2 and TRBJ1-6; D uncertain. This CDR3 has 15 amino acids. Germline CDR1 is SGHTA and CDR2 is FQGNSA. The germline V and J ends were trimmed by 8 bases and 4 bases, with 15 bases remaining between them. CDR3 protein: CASCEGDRYNSPLHF. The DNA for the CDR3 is TGTGCCAGCTGTGAGGGCGATAGATATAATTCACCCCTCCACTTT.